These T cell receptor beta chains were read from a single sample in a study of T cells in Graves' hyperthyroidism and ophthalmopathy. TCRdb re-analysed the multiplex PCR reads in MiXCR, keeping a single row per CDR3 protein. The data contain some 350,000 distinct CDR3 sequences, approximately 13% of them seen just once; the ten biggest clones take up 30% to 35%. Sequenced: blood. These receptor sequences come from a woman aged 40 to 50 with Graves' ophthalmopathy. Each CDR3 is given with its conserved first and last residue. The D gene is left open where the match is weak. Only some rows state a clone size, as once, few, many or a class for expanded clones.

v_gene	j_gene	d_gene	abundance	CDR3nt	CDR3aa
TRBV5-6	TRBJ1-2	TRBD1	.	TGTGCCAGCAGCTTCCGGACAGGGGATTCTAACTATGGCTACACCTTC	CASSFRTGDSNYGYTF
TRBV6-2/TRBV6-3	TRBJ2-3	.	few	TGTGCCAGCAGTTATAACGGAAGGTCTAGCACAGATACGCGGTATTTT	CASSYNGRSSTDTRYF
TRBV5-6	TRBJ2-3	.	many	TGTGCCAGCAGCGAAGGGACCACTTACACAGATACGCAGTATTTT	CASSEGTTYTDTQYF
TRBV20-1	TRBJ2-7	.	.	TGCAGTGCTAGTGCCCCCGGCGGACGCACCTACGAGCAGTACTTC	CSASAPGGRTYEQYF
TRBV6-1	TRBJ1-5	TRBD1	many	TGTGCCAGCAGTAACAGGGGAAATCAGCCCCAGCATTTT	CASSNRGNQPQHF
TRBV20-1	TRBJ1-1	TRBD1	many	TGCAGTGCTATACGACAGGGGGCGCCTGAAGCTTTCTTT	CSAIRQGAPEAFF
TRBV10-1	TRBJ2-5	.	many	TGCGCCAGCAGTGAGTTCCGGGATCAAGAGACCCAGTACTTC	CASSEFRDQETQYF
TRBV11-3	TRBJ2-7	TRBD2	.	TGTGCCAGCAGCTTATCAGCGGGAGGTTGGGGCGAGCAGTACTTC	CASSLSAGGWGEQYF
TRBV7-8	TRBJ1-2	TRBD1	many	TGTGCCAGCAGCCTAGGCCCGGGACAGGGGAGGTGGGACTATGGCTACACCTTC	CASSLGPGQGRWDYGYTF
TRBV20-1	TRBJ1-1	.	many	TGCAGTGCTATTCAGGGATTTAACACTGAAGCTTTCTTT	CSAIQGFNTEAFF
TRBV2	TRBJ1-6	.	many	TGTGCCAGCAGCGACGCCTCGGGGACGGAAAATTCACCCCTCCACTTT	CASSDASGTENSPLHF
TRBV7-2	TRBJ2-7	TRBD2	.	TGTGCCAGCAGCTCCTTTAGCGGGACTAACTACGAGCAGTACTTC	CASSSFSGTNYEQYF
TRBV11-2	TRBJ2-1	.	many	TGTGCCAGCAGGTTGAACGACAGGCCGAGTAGTGAGCAGTTCTTC	CASRLNDRPSSEQFF
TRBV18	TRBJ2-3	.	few	TGTGCCAGCTCACCACCGGCTCCGCTTGATACGCAGTATTTT	CASSPPAPLDTQYF
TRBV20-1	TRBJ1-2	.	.	TGCAGTGCTAGAGCGAACCAGGAATTAAAAGACTATGGCTACACCTTC	CSARANQELKDYGYTF
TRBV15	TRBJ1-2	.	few	TGTGCCACCCACCCTGGGGAGGGGACTACTGGCTACACCTTC	CATHPGEGTTGYTF
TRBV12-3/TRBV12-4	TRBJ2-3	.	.	TGTGCCAGCAGTTCGTCTCCCCCACCAGATACGCAGTATTTT	CASSSSPPPDTQYF